One T cell receptor (beta chain) is described in this entry. Generated by immunoSEQ multiplex PCR, the TCRdb table keeps only in-frame clones and is missing some. The profile shows around 97,000 clones, roughly 90% of them singletons. This sample is part of a study of blood T cell repertoires in COVID-19. The CDR3 extends over 16 amino acids. Looked up from germline, CDR1 is KGHDR and CDR2 is SFDVKD. Trimming stripped 7 bases from V and 3 bases from J, with 18 bases between. V is TRBV24-1 and J is TRBJ2-1; possibly TRBD2 for D (7 bases). The source material was peripheral blood. This TCR was recovered from a woman aged 60-75 years with acute or convalescent COVID-19. The CDR3 region has the DNA TGTGCCACCAGCCCCACGAGGGAGGGGGGCTACAATGAGCAGTTCTTC. Translated: CATSPTREGGYNEQFF.